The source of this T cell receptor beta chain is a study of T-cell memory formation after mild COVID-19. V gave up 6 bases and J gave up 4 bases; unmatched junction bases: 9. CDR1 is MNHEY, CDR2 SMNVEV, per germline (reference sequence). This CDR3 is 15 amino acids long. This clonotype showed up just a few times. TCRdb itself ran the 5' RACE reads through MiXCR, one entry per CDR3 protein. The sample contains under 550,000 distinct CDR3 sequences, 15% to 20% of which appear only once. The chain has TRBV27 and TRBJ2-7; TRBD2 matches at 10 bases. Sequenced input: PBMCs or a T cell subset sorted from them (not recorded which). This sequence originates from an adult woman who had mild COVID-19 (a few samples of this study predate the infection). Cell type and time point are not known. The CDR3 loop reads CASSQGLAIRYEQYF. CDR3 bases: TGTGCCAGCAGCCAGGGACTAGCGATTCGATACGAGCAGTACTTC.